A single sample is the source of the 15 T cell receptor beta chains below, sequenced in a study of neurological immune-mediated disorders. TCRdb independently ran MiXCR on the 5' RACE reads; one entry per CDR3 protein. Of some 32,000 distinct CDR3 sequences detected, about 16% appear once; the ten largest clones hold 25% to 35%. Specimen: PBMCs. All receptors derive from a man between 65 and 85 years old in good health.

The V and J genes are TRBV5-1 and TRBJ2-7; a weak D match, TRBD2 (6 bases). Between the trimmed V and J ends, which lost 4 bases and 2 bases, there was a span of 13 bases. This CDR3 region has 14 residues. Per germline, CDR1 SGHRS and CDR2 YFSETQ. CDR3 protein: CASSGGGAAYEQYF. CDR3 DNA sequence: TGCGCCAGCAGCGGAGGAGGGGCAGCCTACGAGCAGTACTTC.

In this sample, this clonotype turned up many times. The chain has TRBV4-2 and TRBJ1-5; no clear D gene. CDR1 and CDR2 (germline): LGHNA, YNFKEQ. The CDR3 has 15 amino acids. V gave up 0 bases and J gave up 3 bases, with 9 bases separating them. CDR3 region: CASSQEVGNNQPQHF. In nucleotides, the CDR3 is TGTGCCAGCAGCCAAGAGGTAGGGAACAATCAGCCCCAGCATTTT.

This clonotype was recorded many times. CDR3 residues: CASSRGPTDTQYF. The CDR3 region has the DNA TGCGCCAGCAGCCGGGGACCCACAGATACGCAGTATTTT. The chain has TRBV5-1 and TRBJ2-3; tentatively, D is TRBD1 or TRBD2 (5 bases each). Trimming took 4 bases from V and 2 from J, leaving 8 bases between them. Germline lookup yields CDR1 SGHRS and CDR2 YFSETQ. The CDR3 has 13 amino acids. Full variable domain (rest looked up from reference TRBV5-1 and TRBJ2-3): KAGVTQTPRYLIKTRGQQVTLSCSPISGHRSVSWYQQTPGQGLQFLFEYFSETQRNKGNFPGRFSGRQFSNSRSEMNVSTLELGDSALYLCASSRGPTDTQYFGPGTRLTVL.

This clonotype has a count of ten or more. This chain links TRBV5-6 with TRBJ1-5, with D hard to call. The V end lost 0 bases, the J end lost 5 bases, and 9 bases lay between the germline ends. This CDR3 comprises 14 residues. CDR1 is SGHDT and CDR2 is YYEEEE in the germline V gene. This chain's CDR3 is CASSLEGVDQPQHF. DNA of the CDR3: TGTGCCAGCAGCTTGGAAGGAGTGGATCAGCCCCAGCATTTT.

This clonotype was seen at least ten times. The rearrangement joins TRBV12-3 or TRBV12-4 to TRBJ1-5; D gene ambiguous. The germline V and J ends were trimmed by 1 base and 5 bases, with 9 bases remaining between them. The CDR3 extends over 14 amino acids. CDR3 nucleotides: TGTGCCAGCAGTTTAGTCGCAGCCGATCAGCCCCAGCATTTT. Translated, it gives CASSLVAADQPQHF.

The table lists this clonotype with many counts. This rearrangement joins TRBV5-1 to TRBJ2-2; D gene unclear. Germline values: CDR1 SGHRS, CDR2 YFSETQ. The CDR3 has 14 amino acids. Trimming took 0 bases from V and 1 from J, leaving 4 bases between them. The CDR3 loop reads CASSLGMNTGELFF. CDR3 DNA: TGCGCCAGCAGCTTGGGAATGAACACCGGGGAGCTGTTTTTT.

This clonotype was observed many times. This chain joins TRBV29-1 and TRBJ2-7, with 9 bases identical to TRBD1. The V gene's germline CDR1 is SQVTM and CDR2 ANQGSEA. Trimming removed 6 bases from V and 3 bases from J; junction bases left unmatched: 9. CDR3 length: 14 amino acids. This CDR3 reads CSVMTGTGHYEQYF. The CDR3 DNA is TGCAGCGTAATGACCGGGACAGGGCACTACGAGCAGTACTTC.

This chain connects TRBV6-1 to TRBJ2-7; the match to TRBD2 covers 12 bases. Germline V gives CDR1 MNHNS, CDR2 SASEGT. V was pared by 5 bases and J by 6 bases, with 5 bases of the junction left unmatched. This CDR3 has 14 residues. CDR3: CASSPLAGGPEQYF. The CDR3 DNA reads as TGTGCCAGCAGTCCCCTAGCGGGGGGGCCCGAGCAGTACTTC.

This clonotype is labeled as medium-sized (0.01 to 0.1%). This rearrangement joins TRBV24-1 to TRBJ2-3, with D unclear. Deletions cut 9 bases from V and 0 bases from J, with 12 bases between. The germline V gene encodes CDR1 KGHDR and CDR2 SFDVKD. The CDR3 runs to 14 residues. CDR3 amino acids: CATGRPDSTDTQYF. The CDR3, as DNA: TGTGCCACCGGCCGACCGGACAGCACAGATACGCAGTATTTT.

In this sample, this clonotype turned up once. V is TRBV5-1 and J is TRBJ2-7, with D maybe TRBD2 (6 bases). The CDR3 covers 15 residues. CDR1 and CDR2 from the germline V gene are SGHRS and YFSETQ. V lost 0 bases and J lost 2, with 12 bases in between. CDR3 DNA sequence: TGCGCCAGCAGCTTGGACGGGGGAGCGACCTACGAGCAGTACTTC. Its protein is CASSLDGGATYEQYF. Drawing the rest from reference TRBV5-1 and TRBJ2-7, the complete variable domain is KAGVTQTPRYLIKTRGQQVTLSCSPISGHRSVSWYQQTPGQGLQFLFEYFSETQRNKGNFPGRFSGRQFSNSRSEMNVSTLELGDSALYLCASSLDGGATYEQYFGPGTRLTVT.

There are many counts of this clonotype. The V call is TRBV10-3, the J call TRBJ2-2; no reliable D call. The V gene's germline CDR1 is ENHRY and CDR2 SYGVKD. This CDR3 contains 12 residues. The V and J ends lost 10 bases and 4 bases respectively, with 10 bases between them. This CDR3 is CATTSGTGELFF. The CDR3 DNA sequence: TGTGCCACCACATCGGGCACCGGGGAGCTGTTTTTT.

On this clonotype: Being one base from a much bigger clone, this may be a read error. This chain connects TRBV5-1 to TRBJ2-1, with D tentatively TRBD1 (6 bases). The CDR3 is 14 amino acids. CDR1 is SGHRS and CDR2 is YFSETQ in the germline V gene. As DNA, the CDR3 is TGCACCAGCAGCGCTGGGGGCAGGGGCAATGAGCAGTTCTTC. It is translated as CTSSAGGRGNEQFF. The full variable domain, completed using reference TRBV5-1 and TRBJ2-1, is KAGVTQTPRYLIKTRGQQVTLSCSPISGHRSVSWYQQTPGQGLQFLFEYFSETQRNKGNFPGRFSGRQFSNSRSEMNVSTLELGDSALYLCTSSAGGRGNEQFFGPGTRLTVL.

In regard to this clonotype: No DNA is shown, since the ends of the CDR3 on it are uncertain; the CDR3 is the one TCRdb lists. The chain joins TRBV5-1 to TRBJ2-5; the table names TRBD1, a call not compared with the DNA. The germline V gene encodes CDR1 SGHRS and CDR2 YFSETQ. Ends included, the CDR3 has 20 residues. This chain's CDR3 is CASSFYICSASQRPQETQYF.

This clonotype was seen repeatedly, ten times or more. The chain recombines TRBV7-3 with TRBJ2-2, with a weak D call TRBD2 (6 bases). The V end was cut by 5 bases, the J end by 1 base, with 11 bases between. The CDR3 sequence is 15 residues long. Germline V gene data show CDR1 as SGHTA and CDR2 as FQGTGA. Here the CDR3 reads CASSPDYLNTGELFF. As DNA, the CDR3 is TGTGCCAGCAGCCCGGACTATTTGAACACCGGGGAGCTGTTTTTT.

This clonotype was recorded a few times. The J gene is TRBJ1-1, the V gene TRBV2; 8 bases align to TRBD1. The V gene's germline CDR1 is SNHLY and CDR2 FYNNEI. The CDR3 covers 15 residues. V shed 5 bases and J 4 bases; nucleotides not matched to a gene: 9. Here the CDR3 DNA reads TGTGCCAGCAGTAAGGTACAGGGGGAGGGCACTGAAGCTTTCTTT. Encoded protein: CASSKVQGEGTEAFF.